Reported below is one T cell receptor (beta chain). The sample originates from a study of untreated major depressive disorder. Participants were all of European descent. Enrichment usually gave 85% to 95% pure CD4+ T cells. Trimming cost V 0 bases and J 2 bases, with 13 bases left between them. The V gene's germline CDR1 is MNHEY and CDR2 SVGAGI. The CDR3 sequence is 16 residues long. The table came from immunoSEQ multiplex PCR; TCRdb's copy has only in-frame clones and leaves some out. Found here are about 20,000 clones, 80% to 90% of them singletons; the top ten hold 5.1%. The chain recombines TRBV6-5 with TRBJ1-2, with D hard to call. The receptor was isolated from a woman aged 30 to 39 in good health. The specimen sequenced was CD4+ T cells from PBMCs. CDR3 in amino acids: CASSYSFATLNYGYTF. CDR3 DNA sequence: TGTGCCAGCAGTTACTCGTTCGCCACGCTGAACTATGGCTACACCTTC.